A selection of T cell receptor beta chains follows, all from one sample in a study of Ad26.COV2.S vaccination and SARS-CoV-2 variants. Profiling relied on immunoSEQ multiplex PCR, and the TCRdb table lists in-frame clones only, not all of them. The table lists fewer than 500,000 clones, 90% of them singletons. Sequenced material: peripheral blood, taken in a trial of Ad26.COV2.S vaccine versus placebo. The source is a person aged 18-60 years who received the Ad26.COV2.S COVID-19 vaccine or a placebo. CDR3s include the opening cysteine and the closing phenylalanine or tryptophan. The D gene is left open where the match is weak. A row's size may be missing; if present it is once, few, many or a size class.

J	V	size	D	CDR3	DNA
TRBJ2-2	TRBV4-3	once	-	CASSQGGAGNTGELFF	TGCGCCAGCAGCCAAGGTGGGGCTGGGAACACCGGGGAGCTGTTTTTT
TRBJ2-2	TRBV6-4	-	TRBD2	CASSEREHGELFF	TGTGCCAGCAGTGAGCGGGAGCACGGGGAGCTGTTTTTT
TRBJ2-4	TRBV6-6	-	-	CASSRRQGLLAKNIQYF	TGTGCCAGCAGTCGACGACAGGGACTACTAGCCAAAAACATTCAGTACTTC
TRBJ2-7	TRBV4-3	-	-	CASSQDTSGLYEQYF	TGCGCCAGCAGCCAAGACACAAGCGGGCTCTACGAGCAGTACTTC
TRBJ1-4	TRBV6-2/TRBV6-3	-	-	CASSLNPTNEKLFF	TGTGCCAGCAGTTTAAACCCAACTAATGAAAAACTGTTTTTT
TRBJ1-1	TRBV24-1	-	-	CATDTGPKIGTEAFF	TGTGCCACCGATACGGGACCCAAAATCGGCACTGAAGCTTTCTTT
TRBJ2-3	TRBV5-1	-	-	CASSPDYTDTQYF	TGCGCCAGCAGCCCGGACTACACAGATACGCAGTATTTT
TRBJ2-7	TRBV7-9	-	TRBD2	CASSAERESPYEQYF	TGTGCCAGCAGCGCCGAGCGGGAGTCCCCCTACGAGCAGTACTTC
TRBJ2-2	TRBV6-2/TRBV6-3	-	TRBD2	CASSYFAGGNTGELFF	TGTGCCAGCAGTTACTTCGCGGGGGGGAACACCGGGGAGCTGTTTTTT
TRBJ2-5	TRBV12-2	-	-	CASRLAGSTETQYF	TGTGCAAGTCGCTTAGCTGGGTCGACGGAGACCCAGTACTTC
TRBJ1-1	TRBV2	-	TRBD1	CASIMPGTGANGAFF	TGTGCCAGCATTATGCCCGGGACAGGGGCCAATGGGGCTTTCTTT
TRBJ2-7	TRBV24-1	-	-	CATSDSVYEQYF	TGTGCCACCAGTGATTCCGTATACGAGCAGTACTTC
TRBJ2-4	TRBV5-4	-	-	CASSLAGVLIAKNIQYF	TGTGCCAGCAGCTTGGCGGGGGTCCTTATAGCCAAAAACATTCAGTACTTC
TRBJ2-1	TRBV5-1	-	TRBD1	CASSSLTGGRSNEQFF	TGCGCCAGCAGCTCTTTAACAGGGGGCAGGAGCAATGAGCAGTTCTTC
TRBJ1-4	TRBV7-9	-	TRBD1	CASRGTGELEKLFF	TGTGCCAGCAGAGGGACAGGAGAACTAGAAAAACTGTTTTTT
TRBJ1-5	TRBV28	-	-	CASSFTNQPQHF	TGTGCCAGCAGTTTTACCAATCAGCCCCAGCATTTT
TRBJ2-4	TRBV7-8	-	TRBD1	CASSLRRDRLNIQYF	TGTGCCAGCAGCTTACGCCGGGACAGATTAAACATTCAGTACTTC
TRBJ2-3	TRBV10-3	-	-	CAISWDGTDTQYF	TGTGCCATCAGTTGGGACGGCACAGATACGCAGTATTTT
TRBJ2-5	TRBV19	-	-	CASSMGQGQETQYF	TGTGCCAGTAGTATGGGCCAGGGGCAAGAGACCCAGTACTTC
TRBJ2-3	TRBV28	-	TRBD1	CASSSSGTGGDTQYF	TGTGCCAGCAGTTCCTCCGGGACAGGGGGAGATACGCAGTATTTT
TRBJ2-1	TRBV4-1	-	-	CASSQGGRDEQFF	TGCGCCAGCAGCCAAGGGGGGCGGGATGAGCAGTTCTTC
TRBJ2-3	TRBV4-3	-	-	CASSQVWGEGPDTQYF	TGCGCCAGCAGCCAAGTTTGGGGCGAGGGGCCCGATACGCAGTATTTT
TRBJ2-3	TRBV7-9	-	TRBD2	CASSLLLAGGVDTQYF	TGTGCCAGCAGCTTACTACTAGCGGGAGGAGTAGATACGCAGTATTTT
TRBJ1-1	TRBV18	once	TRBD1	CASSQSTGLGTEAFF	TGTGCCAGCTCACAATCGACAGGGCTAGGCACTGAAGCTTTCTTT
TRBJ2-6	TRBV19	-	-	CASSILGIAGANVLTF	TGTGCCAGTAGTATTTTGGGTATCGCTGGGGCCAACGTCCTGACTTTC
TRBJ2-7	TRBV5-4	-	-	CASSLAFGDEQYF	TGTGCCAGCAGCTTGGCCTTTGGGGACGAGCAGTACTTC
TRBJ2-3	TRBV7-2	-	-	CASSLGRAFTDTQYF	TGTGCCAGCAGCTTAGGGAGGGCCTTCACAGATACGCAGTATTTT
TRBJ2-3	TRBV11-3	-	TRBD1	CASSIGQDTDTQYF	TGTGCCAGCAGCATCGGACAGGACACAGATACGCAGTATTTT
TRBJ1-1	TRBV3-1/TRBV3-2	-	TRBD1	CASSQATGGTEAFF	TGTGCCAGCAGCCAGGCCACAGGGGGGACTGAAGCTTTCTTT
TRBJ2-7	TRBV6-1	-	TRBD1	CASSEASGTGYEQYF	TGTGCCAGCAGTGAAGCGAGCGGGACAGGGTACGAGCAGTACTTC
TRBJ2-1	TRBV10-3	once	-	CAISEGMGPNEQFF	TGTGCCATCAGTGAGGGCATGGGGCCCAATGAGCAGTTCTTC
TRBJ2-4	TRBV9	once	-	CASVGIEGVQYF	TGTGCCAGCGTAGGGATTGAAGGGGTTCAGTACTTC
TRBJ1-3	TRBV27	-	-	CASSFGKPGNTIYF	TGTGCCAGCAGTTTCGGGAAGCCCGGAAACACCATATATTTT
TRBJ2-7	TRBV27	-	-	CASSASGTLYEQYF	TGTGCCAGCAGTGCCTCCGGGACTCTCTACGAGCAGTACTTC
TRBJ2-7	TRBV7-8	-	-	CASSPGGESYF	TGTGCCAGCAGCCCCGGAGGGGAGTCGTACTTC
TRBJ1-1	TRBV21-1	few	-	CANGQGSFRGNTEAFF	TGTGCCAATGGACAGGGAAGCTTCCGAGGGAACACTGAAGCTTTCTTT
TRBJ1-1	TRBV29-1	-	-	CSVEVRNGAFF	TGCAGCGTTGAGGTGAGAAATGGGGCTTTCTTT
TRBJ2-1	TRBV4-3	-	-	CASSQVGGTYNEQFF	TGCGCCAGCAGCCAAGTGGGTGGAACTTACAATGAGCAGTTCTTC
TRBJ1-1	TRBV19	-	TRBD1	CASTPGGQGISEAFF	TGTGCCAGTACCCCGGGTGGACAGGGCATTTCTGAAGCTTTCTTT
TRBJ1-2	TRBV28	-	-	CASSLPRGGWNYGYTF	TGTGCCAGCAGTTTACCACGTGGGGGGTGGAACTATGGCTACACCTTC
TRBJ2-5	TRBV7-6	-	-	CASSLNLGPTIKSQETQYF	TGTGCCAGCAGCTTAAATTTGGGCCCAACTATCAAATCTCAAGAGACCCAGTACTTC
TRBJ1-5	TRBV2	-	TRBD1	CASRGQGAYQPQHF	TGTGCCAGCAGGGGACAGGGGGCTTATCAGCCCCAGCATTTT
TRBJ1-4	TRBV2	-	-	CASSGQAGNEKLFF	TGTGCCAGCAGTGGACAGGCAGGGAATGAAAAACTGTTTTTT
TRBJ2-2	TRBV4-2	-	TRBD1	CASSQVGQGGTGELFF	TGTGCCAGCAGCCAAGTCGGACAGGGGGGCACCGGGGAGCTGTTTTTT
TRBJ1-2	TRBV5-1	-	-	CASTKDGAYGYTF	TGCGCCAGCACCAAGGACGGAGCGTATGGCTACACCTTC
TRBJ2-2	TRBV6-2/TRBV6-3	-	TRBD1	CASSSTGNNAGELFF	TGTGCCAGCAGCTCGACAGGGAATAACGCCGGGGAGCTGTTTTTT
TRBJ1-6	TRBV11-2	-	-	CASTITGSPLHF	TGTGCCAGCACCATAACGGGTTCACCCCTCCACTTT
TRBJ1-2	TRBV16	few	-	CASSRDISHGYTF	TGTGCCAGCAGCCGGGACATCTCCCATGGCTACACCTTC
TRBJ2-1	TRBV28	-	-	CASSPGGTGAYNEQFF	TGTGCCAGCAGTCCAGGAGGAACCGGAGCCTACAATGAGCAGTTCTTC
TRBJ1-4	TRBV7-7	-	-	CASSSGMDEKLFF	TGTGCCAGCAGCTCCGGGATGGATGAAAAACTGTTTTTT
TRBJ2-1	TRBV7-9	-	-	CASSLVGHLGQFF	TGTGCCAGCAGCTTAGTTGGGCATCTGGGGCAGTTCTTC
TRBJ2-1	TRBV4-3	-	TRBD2	CASSQDRGGAYNEQFF	TGCGCCAGCAGCCAAGATCGGGGGGGGGCCTACAATGAGCAGTTCTTC
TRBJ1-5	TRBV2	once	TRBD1	CASSGTGAYQPQHF	TGTGCCAGCAGTGGGACAGGGGCATATCAGCCCCAGCATTTT
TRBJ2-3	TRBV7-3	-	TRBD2	CASSWLAGGSRDTQYF	TGTGCCAGCAGCTGGCTAGCGGGAGGGAGTCGAGATACGCAGTATTTT
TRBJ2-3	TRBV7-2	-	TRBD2	CASSWRDLGLAGVTDTQYF	TGTGCCAGCAGCTGGAGAGACCTGGGTCTAGCGGGGGTCACAGATACGCAGTATTTT
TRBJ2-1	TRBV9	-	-	CASSQGYSSYNEQFF	TGTGCCAGCAGTCAGGGCTACAGCTCCTACAATGAGCAGTTCTTC
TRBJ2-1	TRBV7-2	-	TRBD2	CASSFSGRGNEQFF	TGTGCCAGCAGCTTCAGCGGGAGAGGCAATGAGCAGTTCTTC
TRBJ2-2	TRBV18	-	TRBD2	CASSATSGNTGELFF	TGTGCCAGCTCAGCGACTAGCGGGAACACCGGGGAGCTGTTTTTT
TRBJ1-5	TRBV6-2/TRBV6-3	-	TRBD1	CASSSDRGFYQPQHF	TGTGCCAGCAGTTCAGACAGGGGGTTCTATCAGCCCCAGCATTTT
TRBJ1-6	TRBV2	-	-	CASSDRQGRTPLHF	TGTGCCAGCAGTGATAGGCAGGGGAGGACACCCCTCCACTTT